A selection of T cell receptor beta chains follows, all from one sample in a study of response to subunit inactivated influenza vaccine. TCRdb reanalysed the RT-PCR reads using MiXCR and keeps one entry per CDR3 protein. The sample yields 650,000 or so distinct CDR3 sequences, 14% seen once. Sequencing was performed on PBMCs from blood, taken around two weeks before vaccination. The receptor set was obtained from a man in his fifties or sixties who received an inactivated influenza vaccine. Each CDR3 is given with its conserved first and last residue. The D gene is left open where the match is weak. Clone size appears in some rows only: once, few, many, or a class for an expanded clone.

>few|TRBJ2-6|TRBD1|TRBV29-1
CSVEVRDRVGSGANVLTF
TGCAGCGTTGAGGTACGGGACAGGGTAGGCTCTGGGGCCAACGTCCTGACTTTC
>few|TRBJ2-1|TRBD2|TRBV20-1
CSDRPRGGYRGEQFF
TGCAGTGATCGACCCCGGGGGGGTTATCGGGGTGAGCAGTTCTTC
>few|TRBJ1-1|NA|TRBV12-3/TRBV12-4
CASSLSQGLTEAFF
TGTGCCAGCAGTTTAAGTCAGGGGTTAACTGAAGCTTTCTTT
>many|TRBJ2-1|NA|TRBV20-1
CSARRRDTHEQFF
TGCAGTGCTAGACGCCGGGACACCCATGAGCAGTTCTTC
>NA|TRBJ2-7|TRBD1|TRBV30
CAWSNVEDRGYHEQYF
TGTGCCTGGAGTAATGTAGAGGACAGGGGGTATCACGAGCAGTACTTC
>many|TRBJ2-1|NA|TRBV28
CASTMGTLYNEQFF
TGTGCCAGCACCATGGGGACACTTTACAATGAGCAGTTCTTC
>few|TRBJ2-7|NA|TRBV5-1
CASSLPGSKPLGEQYF
TGCGCCAGCAGCCTCCCGGGGAGTAAACCCCTCGGCGAGCAGTACTTC
>few|TRBJ2-2|TRBD1|TRBV10-3
CAISGTGNTGELFF
TGTGCCATCAGTGGGACAGGGAACACCGGGGAGCTGTTTTTT
>NA|TRBJ2-7|TRBD2|TRBV3-1
CASSHTSGSFYEQYF
TGTGCCAGCAGCCATACTAGCGGGAGTTTCTACGAGCAGTACTTC
>few|TRBJ2-1|TRBD2|TRBV29-1
CGQPGLAGYLNEQFF
TGCGGACAACCGGGACTAGCGGGATACCTCAATGAGCAGTTCTTC